Each of the 5 T cell receptor beta chains below was sequenced from the same sample in a study of technical replicates of blood from several donors. Method: immunoSEQ multiplex PCR; TCRdb's copy keeps in-frame clones and lacks some. Among just under 100,000 clones listed, about 96% were seen once. Sequencing was done on a sample of T cells isolated from PBMCs. The source of these receptors is a human donor in good health.

The chain couples TRBV6-5 to TRBJ2-3; 11 bases are a match to TRBD2. Germline CDR1 is MNHEY and CDR2 is SVGAGI. The CDR3 consists of 15 residues. With 6 bases clipped from V and 2 bases from J, the junction kept 4 bases outside the gene matches. The CDR3 sequence: CASSRLAGPTDTQYF. The CDR3 nucleotides read TGTGCCAGCAGCCGACTAGCGGGGCCCACAGATACGCAGTATTTT.

This chain links TRBV4-1 with TRBJ1-1; D remains unclear. The V and J ends lost 4 bases and 1 base respectively, with 19 bases between them. Germline CDR1 reads MGHRA; CDR2 reads YSYEKL. The CDR3 is 17 amino acids. CDR3 coding DNA: TGCGCCAGCAGCCCCAGGCAGGTAGGGAGCCGGAACACTGAAGCTTTCTTT. Translation: CASSPRQVGSRNTEAFF.

The chain links TRBV5-4 to TRBJ2-2, with TRBD2 identical over 13 bases. Germline CDR1 SGHNT, CDR2 YYREEE (reference sequence). This CDR3 region has 16 residues. V was pared by 4 bases and J by 7 bases, with 7 bases of the junction left unmatched. In DNA form, the CDR3 reads TGTGCCAGCAGCGCCGGACTAGCGGGAGTAGGCGGGGAGCTGTTTTTT. Protein sequence: CASSAGLAGVGGELFF.

V usage is TRBV6-5 and J usage is TRBJ2-3, with 7 bases matching TRBD2. The V gene's germline CDR1 is MNHEY and CDR2 SVGAGI. The CDR3 covers 16 residues. V gave up 0 bases and J gave up 2 bases; unmatched junction bases: 5. The CDR3 coding sequence is TGTGCCAGCAGTTACTCAGGAGGGAGGGTCACAGATACGCAGTATTTT. Protein product: CASSYSGGRVTDTQYF.

The chain recombines TRBV27 with TRBJ2-7; 8 bases are a match to TRBD2. The germline gives CDR1 MNHEY, CDR2 SMNVEV (reference sequence). CDR3 length: 14 residues. The V segment lost 5 bases and the J segment 1 base; nucleotides outside the gene matches: 4. CDR3 nucleotides: TGTGCCAGCAGTCCGGGACTAGGGTCCTACGAGCAGTACTTC. It translates to CASSPGLGSYEQYF.